The 32 T cell receptor beta chains reported below all come from one sample, sequenced in a study of T cell responses to AZD1222 COVID-19 vaccine. TCRdb keeps only in-frame clones here, not all; method: immunoSEQ multiplex PCR. The sample includes about 180,000 clones, about 90% of them seen just once. Sequencing was performed on peripheral blood, taken 28 days after the second AZD1222 dose. Source of these receptors: an adult who received the AZD1222 COVID-19 vaccine.

The chain employs TRBV9 and TRBJ1-6; no reliable D call. Deletions cut 4 bases from V and 10 bases from J, with 18 bases between. In germline, CDR1 is SGDLS, CDR2 YYNGEE. The CDR3 extends over 15 amino acids. The CDR3 is CASSSRAEGGSPLHF. In nucleotides, the CDR3 is TGTGCCAGCAGCTCAAGGGCGGAAGGTGGGTCACCCCTCCACTTT. Complete variable domain (other parts from reference TRBV9 and TRBJ1-6): DSGVTQTPKHLITATGQRVTLRCSPRSGDLSVYWYQQSLDQGLQFLIQYYNGEERAKGNILERFSAQQFPDLHSELNLSSLELGDSALYFCASSSRAEGGSPLHFGNGTRLTVT.

This chain links TRBV5-1 with TRBJ2-7; 8 bases map to TRBD1. Per the germline V gene, CDR1 is SGHRS and CDR2 is YFSETQ. The CDR3 consists of 14 residues. The V gene end was trimmed by 0 bases and the J gene end by 3 bases; junction bases not matched to a gene: 2. Here the CDR3 reads CASSLGGQGYEQYF. CDR3 nucleotide sequence: TGCGCCAGCAGCTTGGGTGGACAGGGCTACGAGCAGTACTTC.

A word on this clone: The identical CDR3 is also encoded by other nucleotide sequences in the sample. The chain carries TRBV12-3 or TRBV12-4 and TRBJ1-2, with 9 bases that match TRBD1. V shed 5 bases and J 5 bases; nucleotides not matched to a gene: 3. The CDR3 spans 13 residues. CDR3: CASSPTGGYGYTF. CDR3 nucleotide sequence: TGTGCCAGCAGTCCGACAGGGGGTTATGGCTACACCTTC.

V gene TRBV7-2 combines with J gene TRBJ2-1; the match to TRBD2 covers 13 bases. Germline V lookup: CDR1 SGHTA, CDR2 FQGNSA. CDR3 length: 16 residues. V lost 1 base, J lost 10 bases, and 7 bases stayed unmatched. The CDR3 DNA sequence: TGTGCCAGCAGCTTAGAAGGGACTAGCGGGGTCAAGGAGCAGTTCTTC. Translating it yields CASSLEGTSGVKEQFF.

The chain combines TRBV29-1 with TRBJ2-1; D call uncertain. V was shortened by 4 bases and J by 8 bases, with 9 bases between the two germline ends. CDR1 and CDR2 from the germline V gene are SQVTM and ANQGSEA. CDR3 length: 11 residues. The DNA for the CDR3 is TGCAGCGTTGCCCTAGGCCATGAGCAGTTCTTC. Amino acids: CSVALGHEQFF.

The CDR3 bases are TGTGCCAGCAGCCGGACAGGGCTGATGAACACTGAAGCTTTCTTT. It codes for CASSRTGLMNTEAFF. The chain employs TRBV2 and TRBJ1-1; 8 bases fit TRBD1. V was pared by 6 bases and J by 0 bases, with 6 bases of the junction left unmatched. The CDR3 is made up of 15 amino acids. Germline V gene lookup returns CDR1 SNHLY and CDR2 FYNNEI.

This clone came up once. This chain uses TRBV2 with TRBJ1-1; a weak D match, TRBD1 (5 bases). This CDR3 has 14 amino acids. The germline V and J ends were trimmed by 11 bases and 1 base, with 17 bases remaining between them. CDR1 is SNHLY and CDR2 is FYNNEI in the germline V gene. The CDR3 nucleotides are TGTGCCGTACCCAGCCAGGGATCGAACACTGAAGCTTTCTTT. Translating gives CAVPSQGSNTEAFF.

The V gene is TRBV6-6, the J gene TRBJ2-7, with D perhaps matching TRBD2 (5 bases). The CDR3 has 16 residues. The V end lost 2 bases, the J end lost 2 bases, and 16 bases lay between the germline ends. The V gene's germline CDR1 is MNHNY and CDR2 SVGAGI (reference sequence). The CDR3 region has the DNA TGTGCCAGCAGTTACCCCGGGCGGGCCGATACCTACGAGCAGTACTTC. It is translated as CASSYPGRADTYEQYF.

V is TRBV3-1 (or the pseudogene TRBV3-2) and J is TRBJ2-3; TRBD2 matches at 11 bases. After removal of 4 bases from V and 1 base from J, the junction contained 16 bases not matched to a gene. Germline V gives CDR1 LGHDT, CDR2 YNNKEL (reference sequence). The CDR3 length is 20 residues. The CDR3 DNA is TGTGCCAGCAGCCGACTCCCGAGGATTAGCGGGGGGGCGGGCACAGATACGCAGTATTTT. Translated, it gives CASSRLPRISGGAGTDTQYF.

V gene TRBV6-5 combines with J gene TRBJ1-2; TRBD1 is a possible D gene (5 bases). The CDR3 is 12 amino acids. V was trimmed by 6 bases and J by 4 bases, leaving 9 bases between them. Looked up from germline, CDR1 is MNHEY and CDR2 is SVGAGI. For the CDR3, the DNA is TGTGCCAGCAGCGACAGTCTCTATGGCTACACCTTC. This encodes CASSDSLYGYTF.

The chain recombines TRBV11-2 with TRBJ2-1; no firm D call. CDR3 length: 12 residues. CDR1 and CDR2 from the germline V gene are SGHAT and FQNNGV. Trimming shortened V by 5 bases and J by 12 bases, and 14 bases separated the two germline ends. The CDR3 protein is CASSRWTFGQFF. As DNA, the CDR3 is TGTGCCAGCAGCCGGTGGACCTTCGGGCAGTTCTTC. The full variable domain, its missing parts supplied by reference TRBV11-2 and TRBJ2-1, is EAGVAQSPRYKIIEKRQSVAFWCNPISGHATLYWYQQILGQGPKLLIQFQNNGVVDDSQLPKDRFSAERLKGVDSTLKIQPAKLEDSAVYLCASSRWTFGQFFGPGTRLTVL.

The chain links TRBV5-1 to TRBJ2-3; 7 bases are a match to TRBD2. V lost 0 bases, J lost 1 base, and 5 bases stayed unmatched. Per germline, CDR1 SGHRS and CDR2 YFSETQ. The CDR3 loop spans 16 amino acids. The CDR3: CASSLGGDYRTDTQYF. CDR3 in DNA: TGCGCCAGCAGCTTGGGCGGGGACTACCGCACAGATACGCAGTATTTT.

DNA of the CDR3: TGTGCCAGCAGCGTAAGGGGACGCAGCGATTATGAAAAACTGTTTTTT. Translating it yields CASSVRGRSDYEKLFF. V is TRBV9 and J is TRBJ1-4; D possibly corresponds to TRBD1 (5 bases). Trimming stripped 1 base from V and 6 bases from J, with 16 bases between. Per germline, CDR1 SGDLS and CDR2 YYNGEE. The CDR3 has 16 amino acids.

The genes are TRBV27 and TRBJ1-2, with D maybe TRBD1 (6 bases). The V and J ends lost 6 bases and 4 bases respectively, with 12 bases between them. This CDR3 is 13 amino acids long. CDR1 is MNHEY, CDR2 SMNVEV, per germline (reference sequence). CDR3 DNA sequence: TGTGCCAGCAGCCAGACAGGCCTCTATGGCTACACCTTC. It yields the protein CASSQTGLYGYTF.

CDR3 residues: CASTPRRGDKAYEQYF. DNA for the CDR3: TGTGCCAGCACCCCACGGAGGGGGGACAAAGCCTACGAGCAGTACTTC. J is TRBJ2-7 and V is TRBV2; D may be TRBD1 or TRBD2 (6 bases each). The germline V gene encodes CDR1 SNHLY and CDR2 FYNNEI. V dropped 7 bases and J dropped 2 bases, with 21 bases sitting between them. The CDR3 has 16 residues. Complete variable domain (other parts from reference TRBV2 and TRBJ2-7): EPEVTQTPSHQVTQMGQEVILRCVPISNHLYFYWYRQILGQKVEFLVSFYNNEISEKSEIFDDQFSVERPDGSNFTLKIRSTKLEDSAMYFCASTPRRGDKAYEQYFGPGTRLTVT.

The chain carries TRBV25-1 and TRBJ2-2, with unresolved D. Germline CDR1 reads MGHDK; CDR2 reads SYGVNS. The CDR3 runs 12 residues. Between the trimmed V and J ends, which lost 7 bases and 1 base, there was a span of 4 bases. In DNA form, the CDR3 reads TGTGCCAGCAATGGGAACACCGGGGAGCTGTTTTTT. It is translated as CASNGNTGELFF.

This rearrangement joins TRBV7-9 to TRBJ2-7; 10 bases match TRBD1. This CDR3 region has 14 residues. Germline CDR1 SEHNR, CDR2 FQNEAQ (reference sequence). J was trimmed by 5 bases and V by 5 bases; bases with no gene match: 6. The CDR3 spells CASSAGQGFDEQYF. DNA for the CDR3: TGTGCCAGCAGCGCGGGACAGGGGTTCGACGAGCAGTACTTC.

The chain combines TRBV5-1 with TRBJ1-4; possibly TRBD1 for D (5 bases). This CDR3 is 13 amino acids long. Trimming removed 0 bases from V and 8 bases from J, with 8 bases in between. Germline CDR1 is SGHRS and CDR2 is YFSETQ. CDR3 sequence reads: CASSLEGVEKLFF. The CDR3, as DNA: TGCGCCAGCAGCTTGGAAGGGGTAGAAAAACTGTTTTTT.

The chain links TRBV7-3 to TRBJ2-5; TRBD1 matches at 8 bases. V shed 2 bases, J shed 3 bases, and the junction held 8 bases outside the gene matches. This CDR3 is built from 16 residues. Germline lookup yields CDR1 SGHTA and CDR2 FQGTGA. Here the CDR3 reads CASSLGPGGIEETQYF. The CDR3 coding sequence is TGTGCCAGCAGCTTAGGTCCAGGGGGCATAGAAGAGACCCAGTACTTC.

V gene TRBV10-2 combines with J gene TRBJ2-7; D is perhaps TRBD1 (6 bases). The germline V gene encodes CDR1 WSHSY and CDR2 SAAADI. Trimming pared 9 bases from V and 2 bases from J, leaving 20 bases between. CDR3 size: 15 residues. The CDR3 loop reads CASREGGRQAYEQYF. CDR3 DNA sequence: TGCGCCAGTCGGGAAGGGGGACGCCAAGCCTACGAGCAGTACTTC.

The chain has TRBV28 and TRBJ2-7; 8 bases fit TRBD1. The CDR3 sequence is 12 residues long. CDR1 is MDHEN, CDR2 SYDVKM, per germline. V was clipped by 6 bases and J by 3 bases; unmatched bases: 1. CDR3 DNA sequence: TGTGCCAGCAGACAGGGGGACTACGAGCAGTACTTC. Translation gives CASRQGDYEQYF.

This sequence joins TRBV27 and TRBJ1-2; D gene ambiguous. This CDR3 has 16 amino acids. Trimming stripped 1 base from V and 5 bases from J, with 17 bases between. The germline gives CDR1 MNHEY, CDR2 SMNVEV (reference sequence). As DNA, the CDR3 is TGTGCCAGCAGTTTATTCGCAAGCCCGACGGATTATGGCTACACCTTC. As protein: CASSLFASPTDYGYTF.

The V call is TRBV7-3, the J call TRBJ2-3; 9 bases are shared with TRBD2. Germline V gives CDR1 SGHTA, CDR2 FQGTGA. The trim removed 5 bases at V and 4 bases at J, leaving 13 bases unmatched. The CDR3 loop spans 17 amino acids. The CDR3 here is CASSLMGLAGLPDTQYF. In DNA form, the CDR3 reads TGTGCCAGCAGCCTCATGGGGCTAGCGGGGTTACCAGATACGCAGTATTTT. Together with reference TRBV7-3 and TRBJ2-3, the CDR3 gives the full variable domain: GAGVSQTPSNKVTEKGKYVELRCDPISGHTALYWYRQSLGQGPEFLIYFQGTGAADDSGLPNDRFFAVRPEGSVSTLKIQRTERGDSAVYLCASSLMGLAGLPDTQYFGPGTRLTVL.

The chain recombines TRBV20-1 with TRBJ2-7; tentatively, D is TRBD2 (6 bases). The CDR3 sequence is 10 residues long. V dropped 5 bases and J dropped 12 bases, with 14 bases sitting between them. Germline V gene sequence: CDR1 DFQATT, CDR2 SNEGSKA (reference sequence). The CDR3 nucleotides read TGCAGTGCTGAGAGACTAGTGCGGTACTTC. As protein: CSAERLVRYF.

V and J are TRBV7-2 and TRBJ2-3; D perhaps matches TRBD1 (5 bases). CDR3 length: 12 amino acids. Germline V gives CDR1 SGHTA, CDR2 FQGNSA. Trimming took off 4 bases at V and 6 bases at J, with 8 bases between the two ends. The CDR3 spells CASSWSGDTQYF. CDR3 nucleotide sequence: TGTGCCAGCAGCTGGTCAGGGGATACGCAGTATTTT.

This chain links TRBV7-3 with TRBJ2-2; the D is unclear. The CDR3 is made up of 16 amino acids. Trimming removed 2 bases from V and 0 bases from J, with 10 bases in between. Germline loops: CDR1 SGHTA, CDR2 FQGTGA. DNA for the CDR3: TGTGCCAGCAGCTTACCAGCGCGAGCGAACACCGGGGAGCTGTTTTTT. This encodes CASSLPARANTGELFF.

CDR3 in amino acids: CASSLDGTGLRRNTIYF. In DNA form, the CDR3 reads TGTGCCAGCTCACTTGACGGGACAGGGCTTAGAAGAAACACCATATATTTT. This chain uses TRBV18 with TRBJ1-3; 9 positions agree with TRBD1. The CDR3 covers 17 residues. From germline, CDR1 is KGHSH and CDR2 LQKENI. Unmatched junction bases numbered 12, after V lost 4 bases and J lost 5 bases.

This clone was picked up one time. The rearrangement links TRBV5-1 to TRBJ2-7; 11 bases agree with TRBD2. The ends lost 4 bases at V and 2 bases at J; junction bases unmatched: 8. This CDR3 region has 16 residues. Germline values: CDR1 SGHRS, CDR2 YFSETQ. The CDR3 spells CASSVATSGGTYEQYF. CDR3 nucleotide sequence: TGCGCCAGCAGCGTGGCCACTAGCGGGGGTACCTACGAGCAGTACTTC. Drawing the rest from reference TRBV5-1 and TRBJ2-7, the complete variable domain is KAGVTQTPRYLIKTRGQQVTLSCSPISGHRSVSWYQQTPGQGLQFLFEYFSETQRNKGNFPGRFSGRQFSNSRSEMNVSTLELGDSALYLCASSVATSGGTYEQYFGPGTRLTVT.

The chain carries TRBV6-5 and TRBJ2-7; D is uncertain. Trimming cost V 5 bases and J 1 base, with 9 bases left between them. The CDR3 spans 13 residues. CDR1 is MNHEY, CDR2 SVGAGI, per germline. CDR3 in DNA: TGTGCCAGCAGTCCTATGGCATCCTACGAGCAGTACTTC. This codes for CASSPMASYEQYF.

CDR3 region: CASTSHGSSTDTQYF. CDR3 coding DNA: TGCGCCAGCACCAGCCACGGATCTAGCACAGATACGCAGTATTTT. The chain has TRBV5-1 and TRBJ2-3; D call uncertain. V lost 6 bases and J lost 0, with 14 bases in between. This CDR3 is 15 amino acids long. The germline gives CDR1 SGHRS, CDR2 YFSETQ.

This rearrangement joins TRBV29-1 to TRBJ2-1; D perhaps matches TRBD2 (5 bases). V lost 1 base, J lost 8 bases, and 9 bases lay in between. The CDR3 consists of 12 residues. Per germline, CDR1 SQVTM and CDR2 ANQGSEA. CDR3 sequence: CSVEGGYDEQFF. CDR3 DNA: TGCAGCGTTGAAGGAGGGTACGATGAGCAGTTCTTC.

The table lists this clone with a few counts. The CDR3 DNA follows: TGTGCCAGCACCAGAGGACGGGACGGGGAGCTGTTTTTT. The encoded protein is CASTRGRDGELFF. This sequence joins TRBV6-5 and TRBJ2-2, with D tentatively TRBD2 (5 bases). Germline V gene data show CDR1 as MNHEY and CDR2 as SVGAGI. The V gene lost 7 bases and the J gene lost 7 bases, with 13 bases spanning the gap. The CDR3 sequence is 13 residues long.